The subject of this entry is one T cell receptor (beta chain). Its antigen remains unknown. This entry comes from a study of cytomegalovirus exposure and HLA in healthy donors. Overall study results and limits: The investigators catalogued 150 or so TCR beta chains as cytomegalovirus-associated.

The CDR3 consists of 15 residues. V was cut by 4 bases and J by 4 bases, with 16 bases left in between. From germline, CDR1 is MNHNS and CDR2 SASEGT. PCR involved 60 Vbeta and 13 Jbeta primers. Assay: immunoSEQ multiplex PCR; the TCRdb copy retains only in-frame clones and omits some. The repertoire has around 99,000 clones, 76% of them found once; the top ten carry about 2.3%. The TCR originated in a man aged 18 to 29 in good health and CMV-seronegative. Sequencing was performed on PBMCs. The V gene is TRBV6-1, the J gene TRBJ1-2, with TRBD1 as a possible D gene (6 bases). This CDR3 reads CASSATGPSGYGYTF. The CDR3 DNA sequence: TGTGCCAGCAGTGCCACAGGGCCCTCTGGCTATGGCTACACCTTC.